This T cell receptor beta chain was found in a study of blood T cell repertoires in COVID-19 (dated by TCRdb to between 2020 and 2021). Background for the entire study: Collaborator samples came from the United States, Italy and Spain and covered acute and convalescent phases of COVID-19. The material from the prospective study consisted of cDNA or gDNA derived from T cells, B-cell-depleted T cells, or PBMCs. The dataset comprised deeply sampled blood TCRbeta repertoires from subjects exposed to, actively infected with, or recovered from COVID-19. The repertoires were released in a freely available public database meant as a resource for research on the immune response to SARS-CoV-2. The samples were drawn from the first 160 participants of the ongoing ImmuneRACE study and from over a thousand subjects provided by 6 global collaborators. A de-identified subject ID, COVID-19 status, age in years and sex were almost always included in the sample metadata. Where HLA class I and class II types were available, the types were taken from metadata supplied by the sample provider, not from assay-based typing. Overall study results and their limits: The quantity of clinical and demographic metadata differed by source and by participant and was supplied without curation.

TCRbeta CDR3 regions were amplified from genomic DNA by means of the immunoSEQ Assay, a bias-controlled multiplex PCR. Regarding the original processing steps: Nucleated cell counts per sample were estimated from amplification of reference gene primers within the assay. To quantify the absolute abundance of each unique TCRbeta CDR3 rearrangement, sequence reads were collapsed and filtered. For each sample, productive Simpson clonality was calculated by taking the square root of Simpson's diversity index across productive rearrangements. The immuneACCESS repertoire file appears here via TCRdb, limited to in-frame rearrangements. These files lack a portion of the clones; in checked studies, under half of the deficit traces to unresolved V genes, and the cause of the others is not known. Clone size and the V and J calls come from that table; the DNA yielded D and trimming. Present in this sample are roughly 69,000 clones, 65% to 85% of which were seen just once. The ten largest clonotypes hold approximately 10% of the sample.

Remarks on this clone: Its specific antigen is unknown. Base-call qualities are not available, and no considerably larger clone is one nucleotide away.

Each collaborating institution followed its own protocols to collect whole blood in K2EDTA tubes. For TCRbeta analysis, collaborator samples were shipped as frozen whole blood, as isolated PBMCs, or as DNA extracted from either sample type. The CDR3 runs 15 amino acids, cysteine and phenylalanine included. Only the CDR3 part of the read is kept: 45 bases, read in frame from the first base. Via the germline V gene (reference sequence), CDR1 is LNHDA and CDR2 SQIVND. V is reduced by 4 bases and J by 8 bases, leaving a spacing of 18 bases between them. The sequenced material came from peripheral blood. The chain joins TRBV19 to TRBJ1-5; the D region possibly corresponds to TRBD1 (6 bases align). The receptor was derived from a woman between 45 and 65 years old with acute or convalescent COVID-19. The sequenced DNA: TGTGCCAGTAGTAGAAATACAGGGTGGACGGAGCCCCAGCATTTT. It specifies CASSRNTGWTEPQHF.